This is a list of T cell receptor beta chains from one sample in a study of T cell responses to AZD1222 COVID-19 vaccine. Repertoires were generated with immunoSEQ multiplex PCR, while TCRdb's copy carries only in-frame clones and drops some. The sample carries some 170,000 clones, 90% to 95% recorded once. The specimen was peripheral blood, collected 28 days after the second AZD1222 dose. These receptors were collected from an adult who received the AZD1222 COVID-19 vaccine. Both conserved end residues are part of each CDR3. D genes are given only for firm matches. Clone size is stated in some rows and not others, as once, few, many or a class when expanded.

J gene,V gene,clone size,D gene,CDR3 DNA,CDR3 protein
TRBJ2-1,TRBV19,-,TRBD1,TGTGCCAGTAGCGTAACAGGGGACAATGAGCAGTTCTTC,CASSVTGDNEQFF
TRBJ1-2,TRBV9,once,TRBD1,TGTGCCAGCAGCGGCCGGGACAGCGACTATGGCTACACCTTC,CASSGRDSDYGYTF
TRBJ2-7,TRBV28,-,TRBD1,TGTGCCACCAAAAGAGGGTGGGGGACAGGCTCCTACGAGCAGTACTTC,CATKRGWGTGSYEQYF
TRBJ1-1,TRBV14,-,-,TGTGCCAGCAGCCGTGTACAGGGAGAGGGTGAAGCTTTCTTT,CASSRVQGEGEAFF
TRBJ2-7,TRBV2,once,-,TGTGCCAGCAGTGACTTTGGGTCTTCTGGCGAGCAGTACTTC,CASSDFGSSGEQYF
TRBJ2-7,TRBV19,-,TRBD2,TGTGCCAGTAGTATAGTGGGAGGGGCAAGCGCCTACGAGCAGTACTTC,CASSIVGGASAYEQYF
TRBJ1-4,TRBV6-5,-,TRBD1,TGTGCCAGCAGACCGGGACAGAGTGGAGAAAAACTGTTTTTT,CASRPGQSGEKLFF
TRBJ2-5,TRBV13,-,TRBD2,TGTGCCAGCAGCTCTACTAGCGGGGGGGGAGAGACCCAGTACTTC,CASSSTSGGGETQYF
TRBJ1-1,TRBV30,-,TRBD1,TGTGCCTGGAGTCCCGGGACAGCGAACACTGAAGCTTTCTTT,CAWSPGTANTEAFF
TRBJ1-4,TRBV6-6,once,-,TGTGCCAGCAGGTATCAGGATTCGGTTAATGAAAAACTGTTTTTT,CASRYQDSVNEKLFF
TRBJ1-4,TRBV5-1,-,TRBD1,TGCGCCAGCAGCCTAACCGGGACAGGGGGTGAAAAACTGTTTTTT,CASSLTGTGGEKLFF
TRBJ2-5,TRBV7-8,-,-,TGTGCCAGCAGCTTAGAAGGGCTGGGGAGAGATCAAGAGACCCAGTACTTC,CASSLEGLGRDQETQYF
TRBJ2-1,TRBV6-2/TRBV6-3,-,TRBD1,TGTGCCAGCAGTCCGGGACAGGCGTTCTACAATGAGCAGTTCTTC,CASSPGQAFYNEQFF
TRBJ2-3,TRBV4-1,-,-,TGCGCCAGCAGGAGTGGGACAGGGAGCGCTAGCGGGAGTTCAGATACGCAGTATTTT,CASRSGTGSASGSSDTQYF
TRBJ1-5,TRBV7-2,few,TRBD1,TGTGCCAGCAGCAAGGGGGCCCAGGGGGGCAATCAGCCCCAGCATTTT,CASSKGAQGGNQPQHF
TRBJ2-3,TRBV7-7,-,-,TGTGCCAGCAGCTTAGATGTCACAGATACGCAGTATTTT,CASSLDVTDTQYF
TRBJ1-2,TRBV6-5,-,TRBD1,TGTGCCAGCAGTCACAGGGGACACTATGGCTACACCTTC,CASSHRGHYGYTF
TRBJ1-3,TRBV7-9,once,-,TGTGCCTCAAAGGGGACGATCGACACCATATATTTT,CASKGTIDTIYF
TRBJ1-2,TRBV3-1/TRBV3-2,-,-,TGTGCCAGCAGCCACCCCTCCGGCTATGGCTACACCTTC,CASSHPSGYGYTF
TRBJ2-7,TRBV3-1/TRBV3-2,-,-,TGTGCCAGCAGCGGCCAACTAGGGGACTACGAGCAGTACTTC,CASSGQLGDYEQYF
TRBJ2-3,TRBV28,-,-,TGTGCCAGCAGTTTATCCGGGACTTACACAGATACGCAGTATTTT,CASSLSGTYTDTQYF
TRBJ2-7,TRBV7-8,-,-,TGTGCCAGCAGCTTAGGGCCCCCCTACGAGCAGTACTTC,CASSLGPPYEQYF
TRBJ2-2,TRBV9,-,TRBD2,TGTGCCAGCAGCGTAAGGGGACTAGCTGACACCGGGGAGCTGTTTTTT,CASSVRGLADTGELFF
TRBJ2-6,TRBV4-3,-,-,TGCGCCAGCAGCCAAGTTGAAGGCTCTGGGGCCAACGTCCTGACTTTC,CASSQVEGSGANVLTF
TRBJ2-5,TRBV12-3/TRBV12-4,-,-,TGTGCCAGCAGTTTAGGGGTGACCCAGTACTTC,CASSLGVTQYF
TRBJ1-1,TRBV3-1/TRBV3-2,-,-,TGTGCCAGCAGCCAAGGGGGGACGGAAGCTTTCTTT,CASSQGGTEAFF
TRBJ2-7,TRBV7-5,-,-,TGTGTCAGAAGCCCCGACAGGGGGTTCTACGAGCAGTACTTC,CVRSPDRGFYEQYF
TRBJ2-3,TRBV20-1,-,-,TGCAGTGCTAGTTCAGGTTTCGTGGCAGATACGCAGTATTTT,CSASSGFVADTQYF
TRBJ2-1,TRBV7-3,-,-,TGTGCCAGCAGCCCTGAGGGGGAGGGTGGTTACAATGAGCAGTTCTTC,CASSPEGEGGYNEQFF
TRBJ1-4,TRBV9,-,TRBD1,TGTGCCAGCAGCGCCACCTCCCACCCCGGACAGGGGGATATTAATGAAAAACTGTTTTTT,CASSATSHPGQGDINEKLFF
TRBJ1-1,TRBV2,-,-,TGTGCCAGCAGTGAAAGGTATACGAGAGGTGAAGCTTTCTTT,CASSERYTRGEAFF
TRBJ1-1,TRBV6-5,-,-,TGTGCCGTCCGGGCCGCGGGGACTGAAGCTTTCTTT,CAVRAAGTEAFF
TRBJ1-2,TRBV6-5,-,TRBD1,TGTGCCAGTTATGGACAGGGTAGGGAGGGCTACACCTTC,CASYGQGREGYTF
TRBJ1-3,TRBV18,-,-,TGTGCCAGCTCACCAGCGGTCTTTGGAAACACCATATATTTT,CASSPAVFGNTIYF
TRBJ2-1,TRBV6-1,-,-,TGTGCCAGCAGTGAAGCGACAGCCACCCCCCTTAGTGAGCAGTTCTTC,CASSEATATPLSEQFF
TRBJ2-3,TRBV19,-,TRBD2,TGTGCCAGTAGTATCCAACTAGCGGGAACAGATACGCAGTATTTT,CASSIQLAGTDTQYF
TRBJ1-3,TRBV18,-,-,TGTGCCAGCTCACCTCCTTCGGGGTCTGGAAACACCATATATTTT,CASSPPSGSGNTIYF
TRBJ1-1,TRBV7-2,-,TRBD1,TGTGCCAGCAGCTCCACCTCAGGGGGTAGAAACACTGAAGCTTTCTTT,CASSSTSGGRNTEAFF
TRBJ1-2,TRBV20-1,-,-,TGCAGTGCTAGTCCCCTGTTAGGGGAAGCGAGAGGTTTTGGCTATGGCTACACCTTC,CSASPLLGEARGFGYGYTF
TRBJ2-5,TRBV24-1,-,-,TGTGCCACTAAGGACAGTAAAGAGACCCAGTACTTC,CATKDSKETQYF
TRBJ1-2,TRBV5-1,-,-,TGCGCCAGCAGCCCCGGACAGTTACACTATGGCTACACCTTC,CASSPGQLHYGYTF
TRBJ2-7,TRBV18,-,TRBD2,TGTGCCAGCTCACCGGGACTAGCGACCCTCTACGAGCAGTACTTC,CASSPGLATLYEQYF
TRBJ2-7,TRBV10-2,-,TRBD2,TGCGCCAGCGTAGCCGGACTAGCAGGAGGGTACGAGCAGTACTTC,CASVAGLAGGYEQYF
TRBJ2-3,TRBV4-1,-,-,TGCGCCAGCAGCCCTTTTCCAGGGGTGGCAGATACGCAGTATTTT,CASSPFPGVADTQYF
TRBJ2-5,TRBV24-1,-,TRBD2,TGTGCCACCAGTGTTACTAGCGGGAGGTCTCAAGAGACCCAGTACTTC,CATSVTSGRSQETQYF
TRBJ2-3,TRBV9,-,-,TGTGCCAGCAGCGACCGGACCTGGGGCACAGATACGCAGTATTTT,CASSDRTWGTDTQYF
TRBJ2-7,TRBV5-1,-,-,TGCGCCAGCAGCTTTACCGTGGTAGGGAACGAGCAGTACTTC,CASSFTVVGNEQYF
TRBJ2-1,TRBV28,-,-,TGTGCCAGCGGAAAGCACCGGACCTACAATGAGCAGTTCTTC,CASGKHRTYNEQFF